Sequencing of this T cell receptor beta chain was carried out in a study of T-cell reconstitution after alpha-beta-depleted transplantation in children. Researchers prepared the TCRbeta library using unique molecular identifiers, the study reports. TCRdb re-analysed the PCR reads in MiXCR, keeping a single row per CDR3 protein. The data contain about 170,000 distinct CDR3 sequences, roughly 10% of them seen just once; the ten biggest clones take up over 10%. This clonotype was found many times. CDR3 length: 19 amino acids. V was pared by 4 bases and J by 0 bases, with 25 bases between. CDR1 is MGHRA and CDR2 is YSYEKL in the germline V gene.

Sequencing used PBMCs, obtained before TCRalphabeta/CD19-depleted stem cell transplant. The sequence was obtained from a boy under 10 years old with acute myeloid leukemia, due to receive a stem cell transplant. The chain combines TRBV4-1 with TRBJ2-7; D is possibly TRBD2 (6 bases). The CDR3, as DNA: TGCGCCAGCAGCCTCAGAAGCTCCGCGGGAACCCCTAGCTCCTACGAGCAGTACTTC. Amino acid sequence: CASSLRSSAGTPSSYEQYF.